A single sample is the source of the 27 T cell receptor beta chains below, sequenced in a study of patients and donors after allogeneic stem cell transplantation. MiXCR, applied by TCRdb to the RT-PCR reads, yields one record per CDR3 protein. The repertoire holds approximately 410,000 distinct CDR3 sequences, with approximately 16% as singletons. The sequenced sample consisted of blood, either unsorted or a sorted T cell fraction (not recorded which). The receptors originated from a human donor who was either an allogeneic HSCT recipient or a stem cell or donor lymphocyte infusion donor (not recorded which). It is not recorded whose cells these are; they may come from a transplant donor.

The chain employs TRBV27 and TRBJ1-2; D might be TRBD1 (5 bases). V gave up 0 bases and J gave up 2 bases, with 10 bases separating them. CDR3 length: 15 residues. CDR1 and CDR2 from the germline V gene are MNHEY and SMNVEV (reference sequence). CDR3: CASSLSWGNNYGYTF. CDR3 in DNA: TGTGCCAGCAGTTTATCTTGGGGCAACAACTATGGCTACACCTTC.

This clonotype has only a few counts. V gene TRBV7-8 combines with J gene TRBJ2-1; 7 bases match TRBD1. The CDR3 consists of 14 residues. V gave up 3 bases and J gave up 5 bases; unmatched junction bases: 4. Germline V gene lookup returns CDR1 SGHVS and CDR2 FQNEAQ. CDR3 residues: CASSFDRVHNEQFF. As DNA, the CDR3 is TGTGCCAGCAGCTTCGACAGGGTCCACAATGAGCAGTTCTTC.

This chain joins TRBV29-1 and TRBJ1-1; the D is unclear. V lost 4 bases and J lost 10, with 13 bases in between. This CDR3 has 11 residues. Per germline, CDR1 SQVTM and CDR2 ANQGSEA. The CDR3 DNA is TGCAGCGTTGCGGGCAGGAAGGGAGCTTTCTTT. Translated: CSVAGRKGAFF.

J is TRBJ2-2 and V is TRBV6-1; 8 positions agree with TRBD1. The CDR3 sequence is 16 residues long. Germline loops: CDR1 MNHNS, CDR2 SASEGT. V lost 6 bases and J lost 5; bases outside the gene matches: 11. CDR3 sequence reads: CASRQPGQALTGELFF. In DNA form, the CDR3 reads TGTGCCAGCAGACAACCGGGACAGGCCCTAACCGGGGAGCTGTTTTTT.

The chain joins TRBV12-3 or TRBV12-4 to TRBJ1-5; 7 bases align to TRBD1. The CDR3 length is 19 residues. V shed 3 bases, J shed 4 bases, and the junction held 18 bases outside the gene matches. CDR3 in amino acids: CASSFKTRDRTKQNQPQHF. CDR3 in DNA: TGTGCCAGCAGTTTTAAGACGAGGGACAGAACGAAGCAGAATCAGCCCCAGCATTTT.

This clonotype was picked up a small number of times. In DNA, the CDR3 is TGCAGCGCTGGACAGGGGAGCACTGAAGCTTTCTTT. Translation gives CSAGQGSTEAFF. The chain has TRBV29-1 and TRBJ1-1; 9 bases fit TRBD1. The CDR3 totals 12 residues. Trimming removed 7 bases from V and 4 bases from J; junction bases left unmatched: 4. Germline CDR1 is SQVTM and CDR2 is ANQGSEA.

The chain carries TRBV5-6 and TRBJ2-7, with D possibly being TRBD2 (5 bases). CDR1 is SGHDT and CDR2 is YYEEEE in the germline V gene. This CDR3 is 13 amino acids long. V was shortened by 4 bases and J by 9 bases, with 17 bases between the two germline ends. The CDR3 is CASSPFGGAGQYF. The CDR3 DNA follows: TGTGCCAGCAGCCCCTTTGGAGGAGCCGGGCAGTACTTC.

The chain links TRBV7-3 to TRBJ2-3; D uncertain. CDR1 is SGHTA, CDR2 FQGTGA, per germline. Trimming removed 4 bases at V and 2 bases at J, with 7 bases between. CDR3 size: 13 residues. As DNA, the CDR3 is TGTGCCAGCAGCTCCATATACACAGATACGCAGTATTTT. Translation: CASSSIYTDTQYF.

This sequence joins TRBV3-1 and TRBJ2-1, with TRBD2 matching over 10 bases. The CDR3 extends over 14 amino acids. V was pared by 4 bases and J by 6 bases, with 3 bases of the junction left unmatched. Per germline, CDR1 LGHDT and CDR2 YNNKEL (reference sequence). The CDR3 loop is CASSLLAGANEQFF. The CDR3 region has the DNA TGTGCCAGCAGCCTTCTAGCGGGGGCCAATGAGCAGTTCTTC.

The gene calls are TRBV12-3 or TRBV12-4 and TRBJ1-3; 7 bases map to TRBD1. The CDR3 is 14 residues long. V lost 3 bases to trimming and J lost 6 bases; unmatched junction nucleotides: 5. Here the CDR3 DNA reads TGTGCCAGCAGTTTGGACAGGTGGGAAAACACCATATATTTT. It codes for CASSLDRWENTIYF.

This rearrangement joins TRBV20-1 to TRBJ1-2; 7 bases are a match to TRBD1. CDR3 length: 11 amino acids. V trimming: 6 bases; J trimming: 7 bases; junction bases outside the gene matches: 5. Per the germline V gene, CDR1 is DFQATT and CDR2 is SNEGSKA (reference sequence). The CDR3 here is CSARTGSGYTF. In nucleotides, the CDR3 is TGCAGTGCCCGGACAGGCAGTGGCTACACCTTC.

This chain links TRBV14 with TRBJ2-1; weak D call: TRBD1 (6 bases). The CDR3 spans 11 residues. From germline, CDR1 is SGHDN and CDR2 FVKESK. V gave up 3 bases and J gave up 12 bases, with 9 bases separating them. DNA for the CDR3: TGTGCCAGCAGCCATGGGACAAGGCAGTTCTTC. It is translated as CASSHGTRQFF.

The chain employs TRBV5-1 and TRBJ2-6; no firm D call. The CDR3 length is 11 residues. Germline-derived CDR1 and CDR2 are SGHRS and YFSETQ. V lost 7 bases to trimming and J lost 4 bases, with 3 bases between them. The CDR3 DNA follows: TGCGCCAGCTCCGGGGCCAACGTCCTGACTTTC. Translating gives CASSGANVLTF.

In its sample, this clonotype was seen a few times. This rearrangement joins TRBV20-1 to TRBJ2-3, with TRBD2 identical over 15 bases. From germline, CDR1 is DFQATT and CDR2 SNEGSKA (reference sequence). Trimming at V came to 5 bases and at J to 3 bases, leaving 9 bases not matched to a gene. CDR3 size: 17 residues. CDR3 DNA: TGCAGTGCTTACGGACTAGCGGGAGGGCCGTCTACAGATACGCAGTATTTT. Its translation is CSAYGLAGGPSTDTQYF.

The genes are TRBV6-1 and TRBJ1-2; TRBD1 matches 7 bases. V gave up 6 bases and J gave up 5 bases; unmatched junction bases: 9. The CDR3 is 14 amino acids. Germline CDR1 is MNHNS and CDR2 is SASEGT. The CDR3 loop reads CASRMNRGPYGYTF. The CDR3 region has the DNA TGTGCCAGCAGGATGAACAGGGGTCCATATGGCTACACCTTC.

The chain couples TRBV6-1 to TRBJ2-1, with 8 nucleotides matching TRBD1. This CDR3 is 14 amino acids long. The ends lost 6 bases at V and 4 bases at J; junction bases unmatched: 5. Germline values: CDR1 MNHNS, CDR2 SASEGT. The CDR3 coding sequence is TGTGCCAGCAGCAAGGGACAGGTTTACAATGAGCAGTTCTTC. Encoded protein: CASSKGQVYNEQFF.

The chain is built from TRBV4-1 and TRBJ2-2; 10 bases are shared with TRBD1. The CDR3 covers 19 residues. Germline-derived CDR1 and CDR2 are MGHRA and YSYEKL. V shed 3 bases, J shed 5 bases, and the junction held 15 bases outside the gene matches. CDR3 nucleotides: TGCGCCAGCAGCCACGACCGTCTCGGGACAGGGGTGAGGACCGGGGAGCTGTTTTTT. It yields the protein CASSHDRLGTGVRTGELFF.

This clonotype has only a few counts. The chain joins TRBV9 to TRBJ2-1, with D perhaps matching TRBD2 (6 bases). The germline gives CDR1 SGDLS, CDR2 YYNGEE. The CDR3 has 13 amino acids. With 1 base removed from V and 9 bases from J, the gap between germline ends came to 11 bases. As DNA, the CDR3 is TGTGCCAGCAGCGTAACACTGGGGGGTGAGCAGTTCTTC. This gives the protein CASSVTLGGEQFF.

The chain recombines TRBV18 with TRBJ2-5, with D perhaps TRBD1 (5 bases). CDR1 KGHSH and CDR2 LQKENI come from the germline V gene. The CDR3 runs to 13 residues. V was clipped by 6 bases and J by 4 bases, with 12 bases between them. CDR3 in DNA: TGTGCCAGCTCCCCAGGGATTCGAGAGACCCAGTACTTC. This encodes CASSPGIRETQYF.

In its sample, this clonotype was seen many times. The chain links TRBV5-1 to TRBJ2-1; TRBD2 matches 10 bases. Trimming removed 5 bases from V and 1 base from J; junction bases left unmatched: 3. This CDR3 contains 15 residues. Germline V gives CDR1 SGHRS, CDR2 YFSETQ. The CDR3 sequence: CASRRAGGSYNEQFF. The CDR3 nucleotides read TGCGCCAGCAGGCGAGCGGGAGGGTCCTACAATGAGCAGTTCTTC.

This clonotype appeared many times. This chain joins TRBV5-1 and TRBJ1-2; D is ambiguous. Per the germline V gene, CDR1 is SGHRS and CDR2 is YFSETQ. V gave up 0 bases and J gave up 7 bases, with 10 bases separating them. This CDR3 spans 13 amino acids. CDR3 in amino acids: CASSLGKETGYTF. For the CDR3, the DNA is TGCGCCAGCAGCTTGGGAAAGGAAACTGGCTACACCTTC.

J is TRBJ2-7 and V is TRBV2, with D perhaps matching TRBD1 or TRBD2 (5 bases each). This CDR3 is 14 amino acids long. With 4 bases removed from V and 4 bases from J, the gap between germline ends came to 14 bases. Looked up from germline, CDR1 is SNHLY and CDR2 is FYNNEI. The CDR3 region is CASSVEGRGYEQYF. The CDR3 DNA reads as TGTGCCAGCAGTGTAGAGGGAAGGGGTTACGAGCAGTACTTC.

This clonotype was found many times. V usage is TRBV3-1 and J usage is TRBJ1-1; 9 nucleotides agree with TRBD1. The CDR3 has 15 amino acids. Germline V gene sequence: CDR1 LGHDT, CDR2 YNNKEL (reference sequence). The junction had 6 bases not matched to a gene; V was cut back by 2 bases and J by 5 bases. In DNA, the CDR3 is TGTGCCAGCAGCCAAAGGACAGGGGAAGGGACTGAAGCTTTCTTT. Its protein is CASSQRTGEGTEAFF.

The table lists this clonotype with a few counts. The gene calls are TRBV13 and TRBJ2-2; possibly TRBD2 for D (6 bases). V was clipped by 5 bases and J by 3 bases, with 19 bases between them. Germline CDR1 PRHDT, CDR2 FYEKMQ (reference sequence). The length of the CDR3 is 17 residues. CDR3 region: CASSIRNTGTYTGELFF. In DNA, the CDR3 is TGTGCCAGCAGCATACGAAATACCGGGACTTACACCGGGGAGCTGTTTTTT.

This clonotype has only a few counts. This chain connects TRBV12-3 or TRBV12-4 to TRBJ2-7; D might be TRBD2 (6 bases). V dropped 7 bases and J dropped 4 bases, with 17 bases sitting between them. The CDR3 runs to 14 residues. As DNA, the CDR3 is TGTGCCAGCACCCAGGGTCGGGGGATGTACGAGCAGTACTTC. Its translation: CASTQGRGMYEQYF.

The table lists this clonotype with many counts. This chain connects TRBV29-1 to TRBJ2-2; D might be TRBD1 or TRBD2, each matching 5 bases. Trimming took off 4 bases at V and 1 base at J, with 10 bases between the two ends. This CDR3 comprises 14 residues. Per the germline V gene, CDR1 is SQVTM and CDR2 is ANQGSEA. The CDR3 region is CSVAGGRNTGELFF. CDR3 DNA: TGCAGCGTTGCTGGGGGTAGGAACACCGGGGAGCTGTTTTTT.

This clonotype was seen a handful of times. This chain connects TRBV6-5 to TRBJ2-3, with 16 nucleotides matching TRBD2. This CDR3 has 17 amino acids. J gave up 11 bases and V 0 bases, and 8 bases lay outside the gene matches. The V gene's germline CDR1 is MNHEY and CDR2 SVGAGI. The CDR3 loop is CASSYSMGLAGGPKQYF. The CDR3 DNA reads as TGTGCCAGCAGTTACTCGATGGGACTAGCGGGGGGGCCGAAGCAGTATTTT.